The 11 T cell receptor beta chains reported below all come from one sample, sequenced in a study of OX40 agonist ivuxolimab in advanced cancers. Using immunoSEQ multiplex PCR, the repertoire was profiled, and TCRdb retains in-frame clones only, with some absent. The repertoire includes roughly 71,000 clones, roughly 80% of them detected once, and 1.6% sits in the top ten. Sequenced here: CD4+ or CD8+ T cells sorted from blood, sampled in a trial of the OX40 agonist ivuxolimab. These receptors originate from an adult with an advanced solid tumor such as melanoma, head and neck, liver or kidney cancer.

The J gene is TRBJ2-3, the V gene TRBV7-9; 11 bases match TRBD2. J lost 6 bases, V lost 1 base, and 9 bases had no gene match. The CDR3 is made up of 17 amino acids. CDR1 is SEHNR, CDR2 FQNEAQ, per germline (reference sequence). For the CDR3, the DNA is TGTGCCAGCAGCTTAGGCACTAGCGGGAGAATTTTGGATACGCAGTATTTT. Amino acid sequence: CASSLGTSGRILDTQYF.

The V call is TRBV14, the J call TRBJ2-2; 8 bases line up with TRBD1. The CDR3 consists of 15 residues. Per germline, CDR1 SGHDN and CDR2 FVKESK. V lost 3 bases, J lost 3 bases, and 3 bases stayed unmatched. Written as DNA, the CDR3 is TGTGCCAGCAGCCATCACAGGGGGGACACCGGGGAGCTGTTTTTT. It yields the protein CASSHHRGDTGELFF.

V and J are TRBV6-1 and TRBJ1-2; no reliable D call. V was trimmed by 9 bases and J by 3 bases, leaving 14 bases between them. The CDR3 runs 13 residues. Germline CDR1 MNHNS, CDR2 SASEGT. Written as DNA, the CDR3 is TGTGCCAGTAGAACTTACTTTGACTATGGCTACACCTTC. Its translation is CASRTYFDYGYTF.

J is TRBJ2-7 and V is TRBV11-2; tentatively, D is TRBD2 (5 bases). The CDR3 consists of 14 residues. The V and J ends lost 4 bases and 0 bases respectively, with 10 bases between them. Germline values: CDR1 SGHAT, CDR2 FQNNGV. This CDR3 reads CASSYGLGSYEQYF. The CDR3 DNA reads TGTGCCAGCAGCTACGGACTTGGCTCCTACGAGCAGTACTTC.

This clone has more than one count but fewer than ten. The CDR3 loop reads CASTRFGQGYYNEQFF. The CDR3 region has the DNA TGTGCCAGCACCCGGTTTGGGCAGGGGTACTACAATGAGCAGTTCTTC. This rearrangement joins TRBV5-8 to TRBJ2-1, with TRBD1 as a possible D gene (6 bases). The CDR3 runs 16 residues. Trimming took 6 bases from V and 3 from J, leaving 19 bases between them. Germline-derived CDR1 and CDR2 are SGHTS and YDEGEE. The full variable domain, completed using reference TRBV5-8 and TRBJ2-1, is EAGVTQSPTHLIKTRGQQATLRCSPISGHTSVYWYQQALGLGLQFLLWYDEGEERNRGNFPPRFSGRQFPNYSSELNVNALELEDSALYLCASTRFGQGYYNEQFFGPGTRLTVL.

The chain links TRBV19 to TRBJ2-4; D could derive from TRBD1 or TRBD2 (5 bases each). Germline CDR1 LNHDA, CDR2 SQIVND (reference sequence). This CDR3 is built from 14 residues. Trimming left V 4 bases short and J 11 bases short, with 18 bases between. DNA of the CDR3: TGTGCCAGTAGTACCGGGACCGACCACCAGTTTCAGTACTTC. Encoded protein: CASSTGTDHQFQYF.

This clone appeared a single time. A read error may produce the germline difference seen at one junction end. This sequence joins TRBV27 and TRBJ2-2, with 8 bases fitting TRBD1. The CDR3 length is 16 residues. Germline V gene sequence: CDR1 MNHEY, CDR2 SMNVEV (reference sequence). For the CDR3, the DNA is TGTGCCAGCAGTTTAGACCGAAACAGGGGGAATCGGGGAGCTGTTTTT. Translating gives CASSLDRNRGNRGAVF.

This rearrangement joins TRBV28 to TRBJ1-2, with 9 bases aligning to TRBD1. Germline CDR1 MDHEN, CDR2 SYDVKM. V was clipped by 4 bases and J by 4 bases; unmatched bases: 10. CDR3 length: 16 residues. The CDR3, as DNA: TGTGCCAGCAGTTCCGGAGGACAGGGGAAGGTCTATGGCTACACCTTC. Its translation: CASSSGGQGKVYGYTF.

The genes are TRBV11-1 and TRBJ2-3; D gene ambiguous. The CDR3 is 13 amino acids. In germline, CDR1 is SGHAT, CDR2 FQDESV (reference sequence). V gave up 5 bases and J gave up 2 bases, with 8 bases separating them. CDR3 residues: CASSHGFTDTQYF. DNA for the CDR3: TGTGCCAGCAGCCACGGGTTCACAGATACGCAGTATTTT.

The CDR3, as DNA: TGTGCCAGCAGTACCCGCCAGGGGGAATATCAGCCCCAGCATTTT. This sequence encodes CASSTRQGEYQPQHF. The chain employs TRBV28 and TRBJ1-5; 7 nucleotides align to TRBD1. This CDR3 contains 15 residues. J was trimmed by 5 bases and V by 5 bases; bases with no gene match: 9. CDR1 is MDHEN, CDR2 SYDVKM, per germline.

This rearrangement joins TRBV19 to TRBJ2-7; D is perhaps TRBD1 or TRBD2 (5 bases each). The CDR3 loop spans 12 amino acids. Trimming shortened V by 3 bases and J by 7 bases, and 10 bases separated the two germline ends. From germline, CDR1 is LNHDA and CDR2 SQIVND (reference sequence). The CDR3 loop is CASSIRGGEQYF. CDR3 sequence (DNA): TGTGCCAGTAGTATCCGGGGCGGGGAGCAGTACTTC.